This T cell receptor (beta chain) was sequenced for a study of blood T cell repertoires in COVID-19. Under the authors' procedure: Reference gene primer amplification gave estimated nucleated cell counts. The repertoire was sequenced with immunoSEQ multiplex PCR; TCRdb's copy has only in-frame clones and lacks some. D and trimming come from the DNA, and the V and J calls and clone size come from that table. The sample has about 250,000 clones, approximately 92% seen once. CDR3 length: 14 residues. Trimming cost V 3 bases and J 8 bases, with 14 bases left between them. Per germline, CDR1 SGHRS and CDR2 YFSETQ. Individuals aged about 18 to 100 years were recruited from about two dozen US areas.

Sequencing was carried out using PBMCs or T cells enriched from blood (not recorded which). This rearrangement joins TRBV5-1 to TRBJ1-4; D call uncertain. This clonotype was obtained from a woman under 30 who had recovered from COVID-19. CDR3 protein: CASSSELSGEKLFF. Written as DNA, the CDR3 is TGCGCCAGCAGCTCGGAGCTCAGTGGCGAAAAACTGTTTTTT.